The 9 T cell receptor beta chains in this list originate from one sample, sequenced in a study of blood T cell repertoires in COVID-19 (dated by TCRdb to 2019 to 2021). The library was built by means of the immunoSEQ multiplex PCR assay. As stored in TCRdb, this immuneACCESS dataset retains in-frame rearrangements with V and J assigned. A fraction of the clones does not appear; measured against another copy, unresolved V genes explain less than half of the discrepancy, and the remainder lacks a known reason. This sample lists 150,000 or so clones; 70% to 90% were detected once. The ten largest clones represent 8% of the sample. Input material: peripheral blood. The origin of the receptors is a woman aged 60-75 years with COVID-19, enrolled during active disease.

The chain employs TRBV4-2 and TRBJ1-1; 7 bases line up with TRBD1. With V trimmed by 0 bases and J by 1 base, 11 bases remained unmatched. CDR3 length: 18 amino acids. Looked up from germline, CDR1 is LGHNA and CDR2 is YNFKEQ. DNA for the CDR3: TGTGCCAGCAGCCAAGATCCGACAGGGACGGATGGGAACACTGAAGCTTTCTTT. Amino acid sequence: CASSQDPTGTDGNTEAFF.

The chain carries TRBV7-9 and TRBJ2-1; maybe TRBD1 (6 bases). The V and J ends lost 2 bases and 0 bases respectively, with 8 bases between them. Germline V gene sequence: CDR1 SEHNR, CDR2 FQNEAQ (reference sequence). There are 15 residues in the CDR3. The DNA for the CDR3 is TGTGCCAGCAGCTTAAGGGGGAGCTCCTACAATGAGCAGTTCTTC. Protein sequence: CASSLRGSSYNEQFF.

The chain employs TRBV27 and TRBJ2-3; 10 nucleotides line up with TRBD1. Germline V gives CDR1 MNHEY, CDR2 SMNVEV (reference sequence). This CDR3 is 15 amino acids long. Germline trimming cut 2 bases from V and 4 bases from J; bases unmatched to any gene: 3. The chain's CDR3 is CASSLPGTGADTQYF. For the CDR3, the DNA is TGTGCCAGCAGTTTACCAGGGACAGGGGCAGATACGCAGTATTTT.

The CDR3 DNA is TGTGCCATCAGTGAGTCTGCTAGCGGGGGGACTGGTACGCAGTATTTT. Encoded protein: CAISESASGGTGTQYF. V and J are TRBV10-3 and TRBJ2-3; 11 positions agree with TRBD2. With V trimmed by 0 bases and J by 8 bases, 7 bases remained unmatched. The CDR3 sequence is 16 residues long. Looked up from germline, CDR1 is ENHRY and CDR2 is SYGVKD.

The table lists this clone with many counts. V usage is TRBV2 and J usage is TRBJ1-1; D perhaps matches TRBD1 (6 bases). CDR3 length: 14 amino acids. Trimming cost V 3 bases and J 2 bases, with 10 bases left between them. Germline V gene sequence: CDR1 SNHLY, CDR2 FYNNEI. This CDR3 is CASSDRDINTEAFF. For the CDR3, the DNA is TGTGCCAGCAGTGATCGGGACATCAACACTGAAGCTTTCTTT.

The chain joins TRBV24-1 to TRBJ1-5, with D perhaps TRBD1 (5 bases). CDR1 and CDR2 (germline): KGHDR, SFDVKD. V lost 7 bases and J lost 8, with 20 bases in between. CDR3 length: 15 residues. CDR3 protein: CATRVEDNWGEPQHF. CDR3 DNA: TGTGCCACCAGAGTGGAGGACAATTGGGGGGAGCCCCAGCATTTT.

This clone appeared a single time. This rearrangement joins TRBV3-1 (or the pseudogene TRBV3-2) to TRBJ2-7; 9 nucleotides align to TRBD1. Germline CDR1 is LGHDT and CDR2 is YNNKEL (reference sequence). The V gene end was trimmed by 4 bases and the J gene end by 3 bases; junction bases not matched to a gene: 4. The CDR3 length is 14 residues. The CDR3 nucleotides read TGTGCCAGCAGCCCGGGACAGGGTCTCTACGAGCAGTACTTC. It codes for CASSPGQGLYEQYF.

The V call is TRBV11-2, the J call TRBJ2-3; 10 positions agree with TRBD2. This CDR3 has 16 amino acids. The V segment lost 3 bases and the J segment 0 bases; nucleotides outside the gene matches: 3. Germline V gene data show CDR1 as SGHAT and CDR2 as FQNNGV. In nucleotides, the CDR3 is TGTGCCAGCAGCTTCGCTAGCGGGGGTAGCACAGATACGCAGTATTTT. Its protein product is CASSFASGGSTDTQYF.

The CDR3 spells CASSRRDRIAYEQYF. The CDR3 nucleotides read TGTGCCAGCAGCCGCCGGGACAGGATTGCCTACGAGCAGTACTTC. The chain joins TRBV7-9 to TRBJ2-7, with 8 bases matching TRBD1. This CDR3 region has 15 residues. Germline loops: CDR1 SEHNR, CDR2 FQNEAQ (reference sequence). V was clipped by 5 bases and J by 2 bases; unmatched bases: 8. The full variable domain, its missing parts supplied by reference TRBV7-9 and TRBJ2-7, is DTGVSQNPRHKITKRGQNVTFRCDPISEHNRLYWYRQTLGQGPEFLTYFQNEAQLEKSRLLSDRFSAERPKGSFSTLEIQRTEQGDSAMYLCASSRRDRIAYEQYFGPGTRLTVT.